What follows are 19 T cell receptor beta chains derived from one specimen sequenced in a study of blood T cell repertoires in COVID-19. TCRdb's table, derived via immunoSEQ multiplex PCR, lists solely in-frame clones and lacks some. The sample has 30,000 to 40,000 clones; under 90% are singletons. The specimen sequenced was peripheral blood. These receptors were collected from a man aged 60-69 years with COVID-19, enrolled during active disease.

The chain joins TRBV2 to TRBJ1-2; D is undetermined. The CDR3 runs to 14 residues. V lost 10 bases and J 1 base, leaving 16 bases between the germline ends. Germline V gene sequence: CDR1 SNHLY, CDR2 FYNNEI. As DNA, the CDR3 is TGTGCCACCACTAGGACTTTTCTTAACTATGGCTACACCTTC. Amino acid sequence: CATTRTFLNYGYTF.

V usage is TRBV5-1 and J usage is TRBJ1-1; 9 bases line up with TRBD1. The CDR3 totals 18 residues. Per the germline V gene, CDR1 is SGHRS and CDR2 is YFSETQ. Trimming took 0 bases from V and 0 from J; bases not matched to a gene: 9. The CDR3 protein is CASSLAGGTGPLNTEAFF. In DNA, the CDR3 is TGCGCCAGCAGCTTGGCCGGAGGGACAGGGCCCTTGAACACTGAAGCTTTCTTT.

Only a few counts were recorded for this clone. V gene TRBV10-3 combines with J gene TRBJ1-5; possible D gene TRBD1, 6 bases. CDR1 is ENHRY, CDR2 SYGVKD, per germline. CDR3 length: 14 amino acids. Trimming cost V 2 bases and J 7 bases, with 12 bases left between them. CDR3 sequence reads: CAISENRVRQPQHF. CDR3 coding DNA: TGTGCCATCAGTGAGAACAGGGTGCGCCAGCCCCAGCATTTT.

J is TRBJ1-1 and V is TRBV30; TRBD1 agrees at 8 bases. The CDR3 contains 15 residues. Trimming removed 3 bases from V and 5 bases from J; junction bases left unmatched: 11. The V gene's germline CDR1 is GTSNPN and CDR2 SVGIG (reference sequence). The CDR3 here is CAWSRGTGRGTEAFF. DNA of the CDR3: TGTGCCTGGAGCCGCGGGACAGGCCGAGGGACTGAAGCTTTCTTT.

This chain joins TRBV27 and TRBJ1-2; TRBD1 might be the D (6 bases). CDR3 length: 17 residues. Germline assignment: CDR1 MNHEY and CDR2 SMNVEV (reference sequence). Trimming stripped 2 bases from V and 1 base from J, with 17 bases between. The CDR3: CASSLAGDKNFNYGYTF. CDR3 in DNA: TGTGCCAGCAGTTTAGCAGGGGACAAAAACTTTAACTATGGCTACACCTTC.

The chain combines TRBV19 with TRBJ1-5; D unresolved. The CDR3 has 15 amino acids. The V end lost 2 bases, the J end lost 6 bases, and 14 bases lay between the germline ends. Germline V gives CDR1 LNHDA, CDR2 SQIVND (reference sequence). The CDR3 region is CASSIPPRGTQPQHF. The CDR3, as DNA: TGTGCCAGTAGTATACCCCCTAGAGGAACTCAGCCCCAGCATTTT.

The genes are TRBV19 and TRBJ2-1; 7 bases fit TRBD1. The trim removed 8 bases at V and 0 bases at J, leaving 7 bases unmatched. The germline CDR1 and CDR2 sequences are LNHDA and SQIVND (reference sequence). The CDR3 loop spans 15 amino acids. This chain's CDR3 is CASCRTGDSYNEQFF. Here the CDR3 DNA reads TGTGCCAGTTGCCGTACAGGGGACTCCTACAATGAGCAGTTCTTC.

The V call is TRBV18, the J call TRBJ2-7, with 7 bases that match TRBD1. The CDR3 runs to 17 residues. The germline gives CDR1 KGHSH, CDR2 LQKENI. J lost 0 bases, V lost 0 bases, and 8 bases had no gene match. The CDR3 bases are TGTGCCAGCTCACCACCAAGCTGGGACAGTGACTCCTACGAGCAGTACTTC. Translated: CASSPPSWDSDSYEQYF.

This chain joins TRBV24-1 and TRBJ1-2; D gene unclear. V shed 2 bases and J shed 1 base, with 7 bases lying between them. The CDR3 extends over 14 amino acids. In germline, CDR1 is KGHDR, CDR2 SFDVKD. CDR3 amino acids: CATSDSGLNYGYTF. Here the CDR3 DNA reads TGTGCCACCAGTGATTCTGGCCTTAACTATGGCTACACCTTC.

The chain combines TRBV3-1 (or the pseudogene TRBV3-2) with TRBJ1-3; D is ambiguous. Per germline, CDR1 LGHDT and CDR2 YNNKEL (reference sequence). V was shortened by 2 bases and J by 4 bases, with 6 bases between the two germline ends. This CDR3 region has 13 residues. The CDR3 sequence is CASSQSFGNTIYF. The DNA of the CDR3 is TGTGCCAGCAGCCAATCTTTCGGAAACACCATATATTTT.

The rearrangement joins TRBV11-2 to TRBJ1-6; D unclear. Per the germline V gene, CDR1 is SGHAT and CDR2 is FQNNGV. This CDR3 has 17 residues. The ends were cut back, 5 bases at V and 7 bases at J, with 21 bases in the middle. CDR3 DNA sequence: TGTGCCAGCAGCCCGCAAAGGTCCCGGGATGGCAATTCACCCCTCCACTTT. It yields the protein CASSPQRSRDGNSPLHF.

This chain links TRBV6-5 with TRBJ1-1, with a possible D match to TRBD1 (5 bases). Germline CDR1 MNHEY, CDR2 SVGAGI. Trimming stripped 0 bases from V and 1 base from J, with 9 bases between. The CDR3 spans 15 residues. Written as DNA, the CDR3 is TGTGCCAGCAGTTACTCGAATAGGGGGAACACTGAAGCTTTCTTT. It translates to CASSYSNRGNTEAFF.

This chain links TRBV2 with TRBJ1-2, with D possibly matching TRBD1 (6 bases). V lost 5 bases, J lost 12 bases, and 19 bases lay in between. CDR1 is SNHLY, CDR2 FYNNEI, per germline. The CDR3 sequence is 13 residues long. Written as DNA, the CDR3 is TGTGCCAGCAGTATGACAGGTCTCCCTGATGACACCTTC. Protein sequence: CASSMTGLPDDTF.

The sample holds a few counts of this clone. The chain uses TRBV15 and TRBJ2-3; D is perhaps TRBD1 (6 bases). Germline V gene data show CDR1 as LNHNV and CDR2 as YYDKDF (reference sequence). CDR3 length: 15 amino acids. V lost 0 bases to trimming and J lost 4 bases, with 11 bases between them. The DNA of the CDR3 is TGTGCCACCAGCAGAGATTCTGGGGGCGCAGATACGCAGTATTTT. This codes for CATSRDSGGADTQYF.

The gene calls are TRBV7-8 and TRBJ2-2; 12 bases align to TRBD2. The CDR3 runs to 20 residues. The germline CDR1 and CDR2 sequences are SGHVS and FQNEAQ. With 5 bases clipped from V and 4 bases from J, the junction kept 17 bases outside the gene matches. The CDR3 DNA is TGTGCCAGCAGCCCATCGCCCCAGACTAGCGGGAGAGAGGGCACCGGGGAGCTGTTTTTT. This encodes CASSPSPQTSGREGTGELFF.

As concerns this clone: Other DNA sequences in this specimen translate into the identical CDR3. The chain joins TRBV12-3 or TRBV12-4 to TRBJ1-5; tentatively, D is TRBD1 (5 bases). V lost 6 bases and J lost 4, with 10 bases in between. This CDR3 is 13 amino acids long. The CDR3 sequence is CASSLQGNQPQHF. In DNA, the CDR3 is TGTGCCAGCAGCCTCCAGGGAAATCAGCCCCAGCATTTT.

V usage is TRBV18 and J usage is TRBJ1-5; perhaps TRBD1 as D (5 bases). CDR3 length equals 17 residues. Germline V gene data show CDR1 as KGHSH and CDR2 as LQKENI. The ends were cut back, 9 bases at V and 3 bases at J, with 24 bases in the middle. CDR3 coding DNA: TGTGCCAGGAACACACCAGGAAACGGGGGACCCAATCAGCCCCAGCATTTT. This gives the protein CARNTPGNGGPNQPQHF.

This clone appeared a single time. This chain uses TRBV11-3 with TRBJ1-1; no definite D call. Trimming left V 5 bases short and J 7 bases short, with 14 bases between. There are 13 residues in the CDR3. The V gene's germline CDR1 is SGHNT and CDR2 YENEEA. The CDR3 DNA reads as TGTGCCAGCAGCCCCCTTCCAGAGGTTGAAGCTTTCTTT. The encoded protein is CASSPLPEVEAFF.

This clone was seen only once. The chain links TRBV28 to TRBJ1-3; D gene unclear. This CDR3 comprises 15 residues. CDR1 is MDHEN, CDR2 SYDVKM, per germline. V lost 6 bases, J lost 0 bases, and 12 bases lay in between. The CDR3 sequence: CASSAPGYSGNTIYF. For the CDR3, the DNA is TGTGCCAGCAGCGCACCGGGGTACTCTGGAAACACCATATATTTT.